Listed below are T cell receptor beta chains from one sample, sequenced in a study of cytomegalovirus exposure and HLA in healthy donors. The method was immunoSEQ multiplex PCR; TCRdb's version includes in-frame clones alone and lacks a portion of them. The data show 95,000 to 120,000 clones, 74% seen once. The specimen sequenced was PBMCs. These receptors originate from a woman aged 35 to 49 in good health and CMV-seropositive. Each CDR3 is given with its conserved first and last residue. D genes are given only for firm matches. Part of the rows lack a size; the others show once, few, many or a class for expanded clones.

abundance: NA
d_gene: TRBD1
j_gene: TRBJ2-7
v_gene: TRBV2
CDR3nt: TGTGCCAGCAGGAAAGGACAGGGGGGGGATGAGCAGTACTTC
CDR3aa: CASRKGQGGDEQYF

abundance: NA
d_gene: NA
j_gene: TRBJ1-1
v_gene: TRBV6-4
CDR3nt: TGTGCCAGCAGTGACGCCAGGACAGAGGGTCCGTTCATGAACACTGAAGCTTTCTTT
CDR3aa: CASSDARTEGPFMNTEAFF

abundance: NA
d_gene: TRBD1
j_gene: TRBJ1-1
v_gene: TRBV27
CDR3nt: TGTGCCAGCAGTCAAAAGGGACAGGGGATTATGAACACTGAAGCTTTCTTT
CDR3aa: CASSQKGQGIMNTEAFF

abundance: NA
d_gene: TRBD1
j_gene: TRBJ1-1
v_gene: TRBV7-2
CDR3nt: TGTGCCAGCAGCTCGAGACAGGGGTTGGACACTGAAGCTTTCTTT
CDR3aa: CASSSRQGLDTEAFF

abundance: NA
d_gene: NA
j_gene: TRBJ2-1
v_gene: TRBV9
CDR3nt: TGTGCCAGCAGCAAGGATAGCGTTAGCTCCTACAATGAGCAGTTCTTC
CDR3aa: CASSKDSVSSYNEQFF

abundance: NA
d_gene: NA
j_gene: TRBJ2-2
v_gene: TRBV7-8
CDR3nt: TGTGCCAGCAGCTTAGCCGACCCAGGGGTTACCGGGGAGCTGTTTTTT
CDR3aa: CASSLADPGVTGELFF

abundance: NA
d_gene: NA
j_gene: TRBJ2-3
v_gene: TRBV19
CDR3nt: TGTGCCAGTAGTATTAGGCGGGGCACAGATACGCAGTATTTT
CDR3aa: CASSIRRGTDTQYF

abundance: NA
d_gene: NA
j_gene: TRBJ2-3
v_gene: TRBV29-1
CDR3nt: TGCAGCGTTGAAGGGGGGGCTAGCGGACAGAGCACAGATACGCAGTATTTT
CDR3aa: CSVEGGASGQSTDTQYF

abundance: NA
d_gene: NA
j_gene: TRBJ2-3
v_gene: TRBV11-3
CDR3nt: TGTGCCAGCAGCCTCACCCCCGCCAGGCCAGATACGCAGTATTTT
CDR3aa: CASSLTPARPDTQYF

abundance: NA
d_gene: TRBD1
j_gene: TRBJ2-5
v_gene: TRBV5-4
CDR3nt: TGTGCCAGCAGCCCCGGACAGGGGGAGGAGGGGACCCAGTACTTC
CDR3aa: CASSPGQGEEGTQYF

abundance: NA
d_gene: NA
j_gene: TRBJ1-1
v_gene: TRBV18
CDR3nt: TGTGCCAGCTCACCAAGGACAGACACTGAAGCTTTCTTT
CDR3aa: CASSPRTDTEAFF

abundance: NA
d_gene: NA
j_gene: TRBJ2-1
v_gene: TRBV6-5
CDR3nt: TGTGCCAGCAGTTACAAGAGAGGCTCCTACAATGAGCAGTTCTTC
CDR3aa: CASSYKRGSYNEQFF

abundance: NA
d_gene: TRBD1
j_gene: TRBJ2-3
v_gene: TRBV2
CDR3nt: TGTGCCAGCAGTAGGGACAGACCGCCGAATACGCAGTATTTT
CDR3aa: CASSRDRPPNTQYF

abundance: few
d_gene: NA
j_gene: TRBJ2-7
v_gene: TRBV18
CDR3nt: TGTGCCAGCTCGTCCTCTGGCGGGATTTTCTACGAGCAGTACTTC
CDR3aa: CASSSSGGIFYEQYF

abundance: NA
d_gene: NA
j_gene: TRBJ2-5
v_gene: TRBV5-1
CDR3nt: TGCGCCAGCAGCTTGGCCAGGGGGGCTGGGGAGACCCAGTACTTC
CDR3aa: CASSLARGAGETQYF

abundance: NA
d_gene: TRBD1
j_gene: TRBJ1-1
v_gene: TRBV18
CDR3nt: TGTGCCAGCTCAAGGGGACAGGAGAACACTGAAGCTTTCTTT
CDR3aa: CASSRGQENTEAFF

abundance: few
d_gene: TRBD1
j_gene: TRBJ1-2
v_gene: TRBV29-1
CDR3nt: TGCAGCGGCCGGACAGGGAGAGGGGATGGCTACACCTTC
CDR3aa: CSGRTGRGDGYTF

abundance: NA
d_gene: TRBD2
j_gene: TRBJ2-3
v_gene: TRBV4-1
CDR3nt: TGCGCCAGCAGCCGGACTAGCGGTTCCACAGATACGCAGTATTTT
CDR3aa: CASSRTSGSTDTQYF

abundance: NA
d_gene: TRBD2
j_gene: TRBJ2-7
v_gene: TRBV7-2
CDR3nt: TGTGCCAGCAGCTCGGGACTAGCGGCCTACGAGCAGTACTTC
CDR3aa: CASSSGLAAYEQYF

abundance: NA
d_gene: NA
j_gene: TRBJ2-1
v_gene: TRBV27
CDR3nt: TGTGCCAGCAGTTTAGACGGGAGAACCAATGAGCAGTTCTTC
CDR3aa: CASSLDGRTNEQFF

abundance: NA
d_gene: NA
j_gene: TRBJ2-1
v_gene: TRBV27
CDR3nt: TGTGCCAGCAGTTTCCAGGGTTGGTCCTACAATGAGCAGTTCTTC
CDR3aa: CASSFQGWSYNEQFF

abundance: NA
d_gene: TRBD1
j_gene: TRBJ1-5
v_gene: TRBV7-2
CDR3nt: TGTGCCAGCAGCTTGGACAGGGTGAGCAATCAGCCCCAGCATTTT
CDR3aa: CASSLDRVSNQPQHF

abundance: NA
d_gene: NA
j_gene: TRBJ1-4
v_gene: TRBV6-1
CDR3nt: TGTGCCAGCAGGGAAAGGACAGCTCCCAATGAAAAACTGTTTTTT
CDR3aa: CASRERTAPNEKLFF

abundance: NA
d_gene: TRBD2
j_gene: TRBJ2-1
v_gene: TRBV5-4
CDR3nt: TGTGCCAGCAGCACACTAGCGGGGGGGAATGAGCAGTTCTTC
CDR3aa: CASSTLAGGNEQFF

abundance: few
d_gene: TRBD1
j_gene: TRBJ1-2
v_gene: TRBV4-3
CDR3nt: TGCGCCAGCAGCCGGGCGGGGACAGGGGGTGGTGGTGGCTACACCTTC
CDR3aa: CASSRAGTGGGGGYTF

abundance: once
d_gene: NA
j_gene: TRBJ2-7
v_gene: TRBV20-1
CDR3nt: TGCAGTGCTCAGGGAACCTACGAGCAGTACTTC
CDR3aa: CSAQGTYEQYF

abundance: NA
d_gene: TRBD1
j_gene: TRBJ1-2
v_gene: TRBV5-1
CDR3nt: TGCGCCAGCAGCGGTGGCTCCGGGACAGGGAGCGATGGCTACACCTTC
CDR3aa: CASSGGSGTGSDGYTF

abundance: NA
d_gene: NA
j_gene: TRBJ1-4
v_gene: TRBV18
CDR3nt: TGTGCCAGCTCACTGGCAGGGTCTAATGAAAAACTGTTTTTT
CDR3aa: CASSLAGSNEKLFF

abundance: few
d_gene: TRBD1
j_gene: TRBJ2-1
v_gene: TRBV27
CDR3nt: TGTGCCAGCAGTCCATCGACAGGGGGCAGGTATGAGCAGTTCTTC
CDR3aa: CASSPSTGGRYEQFF

abundance: NA
d_gene: TRBD1
j_gene: TRBJ1-5
v_gene: TRBV5-1
CDR3nt: TGCGCCAGCAGCTTGTGGACAGGTGGCAATCAGCCCCAGCATTTT
CDR3aa: CASSLWTGGNQPQHF

abundance: NA
d_gene: TRBD1
j_gene: TRBJ1-6
v_gene: TRBV13
CDR3nt: TGTGCCAGCAGTCAAATGACAGGGGATAATTCACCCCTCCACTTT
CDR3aa: CASSQMTGDNSPLHF

abundance: once
d_gene: TRBD1
j_gene: TRBJ2-1
v_gene: TRBV7-3
CDR3nt: TGTGCCAGCAGCTTAACGGGACAGGGTACCCATGAGCAGTTCTTC
CDR3aa: CASSLTGQGTHEQFF

abundance: NA
d_gene: TRBD1
j_gene: TRBJ1-5
v_gene: TRBV19
CDR3nt: TGTGCCAGTAGTAGGAACCCGGGACAGGGGAAGGGGAATCAGCCCCAGCATTTT
CDR3aa: CASSRNPGQGKGNQPQHF

abundance: few
d_gene: TRBD1
j_gene: TRBJ2-7
v_gene: TRBV4-1
CDR3nt: TGTGCCAGCAGACGACAGGGTAGTTACGAGCAGTACTTC
CDR3aa: CASRRQGSYEQYF

abundance: few
d_gene: NA
j_gene: TRBJ1-5
v_gene: TRBV5-4
CDR3nt: TGTGCCAGCAGCTTGATGTCAGGGAATCAGCCCCAGCATTTT
CDR3aa: CASSLMSGNQPQHF